Included here is one T cell receptor beta chain sequence, with context. Its antigen target is currently unknown. Base qualities are not provided; no much larger clone lies one nucleotide away. Deletion took 5 bases off V and 1 base off J, with a span of 8 bases between the germline ends. The CDR3 holds 13 amino acids from the cysteine to the phenylalanine. The CDR3 DNA has 39 bases and is translated from base 1. Based on the germline V gene, the CDR1 and CDR2 sequences are MDHEN and SYDVKM. Patients with a history of autoimmune disease or receiving systemic immunosuppression were excluded from the trial. In every dose cohort, peripheral blood was drawn for TCR sequencing at baseline, cycle 4 day 1, and cycle 7 day 1. The samples were drawn from a first-in-human, open-label, multicenter phase I dose-escalation trial of ivuxolimab. Adults with locally advanced or metastatic head and neck squamous cell, hepatocellular, melanoma or renal cell carcinoma were enrolled in the trial. Before TCR sequencing, CD4+ and CD8+ T cells were separately sorted from peripheral blood.

The sample is drawn from a study of OX40 agonist ivuxolimab in advanced cancers. Notes on the research overall: Ivuxolimab was an agonistic, fully human IgG2 monoclonal antibody directed against OX40 (CD134), a costimulatory receptor. Intravenous ivuxolimab was administered to patients every 2 weeks at six dose levels: 0.01, 0.1, 0.3, 1.5, 3 and 10 mg/kg. Of the approximately 54 patients in dose escalation, about 19 had hepatocellular carcinoma, roughly 15 had melanoma, 9 had renal cell carcinoma and 9 had head and neck cancer. The dose-escalation cohort was over 70% male with a mean age of roughly 60 years, ranging from roughly 20 to 80. Patients were allowed to have had prior anti-PD-1, anti-PD-L1 or anti-CTLA-4 therapy, and approximately 41% of the dose-escalation patients had previously received checkpoint inhibitors. Partial responses were achieved by three dose-escalation patients, of whom one had hepatocellular carcinoma and two had cutaneous melanoma. Peripheral TCRbeta sequencing was intended to test whether TCR sequence diversity was altered and clonal T-cell expansion was caused by ivuxolimab. The paper covers the monotherapy dose-escalation part of the phase I ivuxolimab trial, which included N ≈ 50 patients.

On the study overall, not on this receptor specifically: In partial responders in the 0.1-3.0 mg/kg groups, normalized peripheral clonal expansion was found to be among the lowest, especially among CD8+ T cells. Low levels of normalized T-cell clonal expansion were also seen in some patients who did not respond. At doses of 0.1 to 3.0 mg/kg, clonal expansion of both CD4+ and CD8+ blood T cells was observed from baseline to week 6. Which antigens the clonally expanded peripheral T cells were specific for was not determined. On average, CD8+ T cells showed more expanded clones than CD4+ T cells after ivuxolimab.

Genomic DNA was isolated from the sorted cells so that the TCRbeta CDR3 region could be sequenced. The immunoSEQ Assay was used to sequence the TCRbeta CDR3 regions. TCRdb's version of the immuneACCESS table is confined to in-frame rearrangements and falls short of the full clone set. An unresolved V gene accounts for under half of the shortfall where checked; the remainder is of unknown origin. The sample table contains some 66,000 clones; only one count was recorded for roughly 90% of them. The top ten hold 0.25% to 0.3% of the sample. Sequencing was performed on CD4+ or CD8+ T cells sorted from blood, taken in a trial of the OX40 agonist ivuxolimab. The chain is assembled from TRBV28 and TRBJ1-1, with the D gene not confidently named. This sequence originates from an adult with an advanced solid tumor such as melanoma, head and neck, liver or kidney cancer. The bases are TGTGCCAGCAGTCCCAGCACGAACACTGAAGCTTTCTTT. It encodes CASSPSTNTEAFF.